This T cell receptor (beta chain) originates from a study of cytomegalovirus exposure and HLA in healthy donors. Study-level results: Earlier analysis yielded a pattern in which most TCR beta V segments were productive about 87% or about 30% of the time.

The donors gave bone marrow, and they were healthy. The V end was cut by 0 bases, the J end by 4 bases, with 15 bases between. The CDR3 spans 16 residues. Per germline, CDR1 SEHNR and CDR2 FQNEAQ (reference sequence). Note on this clone: Its antigen is still unknown.

Primers included in the PCR were 60 Vbeta and 13 Jbeta primers. Method: immunoSEQ multiplex PCR; TCRdb's copy keeps in-frame clones and lacks some. The table lists about 140,000 clones, around 80% of them singletons. Sequenced material: PBMCs. The chain combines TRBV7-9 with TRBJ1-1; maybe TRBD1 (6 bases). This TCR was recovered from a man aged 35 to 55 in good health and CMV-seropositive. This chain's CDR3 is CASSLAFGQIITEAFF. CDR3 bases: TGTGCCAGCAGCTTAGCGTTCGGACAGATTATCACTGAAGCTTTCTTT.